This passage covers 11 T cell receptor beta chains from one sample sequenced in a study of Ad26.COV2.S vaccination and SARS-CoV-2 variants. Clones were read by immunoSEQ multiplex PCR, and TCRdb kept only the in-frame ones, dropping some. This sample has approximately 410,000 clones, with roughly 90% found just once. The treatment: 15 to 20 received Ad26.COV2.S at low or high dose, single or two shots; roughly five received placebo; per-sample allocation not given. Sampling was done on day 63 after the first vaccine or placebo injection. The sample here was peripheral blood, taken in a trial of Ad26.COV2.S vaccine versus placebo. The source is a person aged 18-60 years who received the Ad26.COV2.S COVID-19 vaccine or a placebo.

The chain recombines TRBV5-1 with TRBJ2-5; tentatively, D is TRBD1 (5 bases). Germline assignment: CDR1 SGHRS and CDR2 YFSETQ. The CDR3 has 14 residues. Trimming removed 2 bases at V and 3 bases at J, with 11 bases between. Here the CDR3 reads CASSFDSPKETQYF. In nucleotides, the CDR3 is TGCGCCAGCAGCTTCGACAGTCCCAAAGAGACCCAGTACTTC. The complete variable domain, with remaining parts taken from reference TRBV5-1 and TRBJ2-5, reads KAGVTQTPRYLIKTRGQQVTLSCSPISGHRSVSWYQQTPGQGLQFLFEYFSETQRNKGNFPGRFSGRQFSNSRSEMNVSTLELGDSALYLCASSFDSPKETQYFGPGTRLLVL.

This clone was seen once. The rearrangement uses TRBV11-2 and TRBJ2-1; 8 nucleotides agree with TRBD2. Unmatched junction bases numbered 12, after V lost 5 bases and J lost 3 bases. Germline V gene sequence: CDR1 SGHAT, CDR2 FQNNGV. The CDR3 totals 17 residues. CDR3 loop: CASSPMDSGVLYNEQFF. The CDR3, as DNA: TGTGCCAGCAGCCCAATGGATAGCGGGGTTCTCTACAATGAGCAGTTCTTC.

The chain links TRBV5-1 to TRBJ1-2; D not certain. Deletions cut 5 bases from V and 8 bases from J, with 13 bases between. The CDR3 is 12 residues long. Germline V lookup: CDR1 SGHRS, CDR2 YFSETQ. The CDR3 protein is CASRQVTNGYTF. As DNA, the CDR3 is TGCGCCAGCAGGCAGGTCACGAACGGCTACACCTTC.

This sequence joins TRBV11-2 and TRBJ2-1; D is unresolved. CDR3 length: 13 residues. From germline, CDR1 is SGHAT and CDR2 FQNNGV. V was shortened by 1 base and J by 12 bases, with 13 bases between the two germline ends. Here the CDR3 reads CASSLGRHFWQFF. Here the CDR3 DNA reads TGTGCCAGCAGCTTAGGTCGACATTTTTGGCAGTTCTTC.

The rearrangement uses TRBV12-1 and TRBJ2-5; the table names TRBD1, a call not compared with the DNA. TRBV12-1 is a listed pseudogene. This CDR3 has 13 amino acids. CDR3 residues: CASSPGTGQTQYF. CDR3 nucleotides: TGTGCCAGCAGCCCCGGGACAGGTCAAACCCAGTACTTC.

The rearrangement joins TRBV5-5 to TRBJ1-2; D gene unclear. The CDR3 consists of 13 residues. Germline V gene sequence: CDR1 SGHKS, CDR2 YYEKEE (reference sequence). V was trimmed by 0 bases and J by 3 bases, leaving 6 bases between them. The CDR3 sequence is CASSLEQDYGYTF. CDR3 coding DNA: TGTGCCAGCAGCTTGGAGCAAGACTATGGCTACACCTTC.

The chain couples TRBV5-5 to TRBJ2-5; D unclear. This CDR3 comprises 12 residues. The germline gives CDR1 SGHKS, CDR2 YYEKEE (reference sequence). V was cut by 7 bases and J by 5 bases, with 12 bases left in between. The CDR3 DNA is TGTGCCAGCTACTCCCTAGGGGAGACCCAGTACTTC. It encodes CASYSLGETQYF.

CDR3: CASSLVGSAYEQYF. CDR3 coding DNA: TGTGCCAGCAGCTTAGTAGGGTCAGCCTACGAGCAGTACTTC. The gene calls are TRBV7-8 and TRBJ2-7, with D unresolved. Germline V gene data show CDR1 as SGHVS and CDR2 as FQNEAQ. The CDR3 contains 14 residues. V gave up 1 base and J gave up 2 bases, with 9 bases separating them. The full variable domain, rest sourced from reference TRBV7-8 and TRBJ2-7, is GAGVSQSPRYKVAKRGQDVALRCDPISGHVSLFWYQQALGQGPEFLTYFQNEAQLDKSGLPSDRFFAERPEGSVSTLKIQRTQQEDSAVYLCASSLVGSAYEQYFGPGTRLTVT.

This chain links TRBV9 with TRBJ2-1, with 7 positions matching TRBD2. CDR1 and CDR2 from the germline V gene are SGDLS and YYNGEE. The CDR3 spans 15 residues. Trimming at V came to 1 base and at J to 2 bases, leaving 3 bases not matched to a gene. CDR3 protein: CASSVRGGPYNEQFF. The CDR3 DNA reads TGTGCCAGCAGCGTACGCGGGGGACCCTACAATGAGCAGTTCTTC.

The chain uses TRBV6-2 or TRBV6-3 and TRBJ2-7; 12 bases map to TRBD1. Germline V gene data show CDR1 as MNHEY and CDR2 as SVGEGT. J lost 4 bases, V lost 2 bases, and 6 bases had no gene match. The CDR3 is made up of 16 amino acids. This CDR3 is CASSYLTGQGAYEQYF. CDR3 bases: TGTGCCAGCAGTTACCTCACGGGACAGGGGGCGTACGAGCAGTACTTC.

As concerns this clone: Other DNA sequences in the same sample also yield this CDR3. CDR3: CASSPPGVETQYF. For the CDR3, the DNA is TGTGCCAGCTCACCACCGGGGGTAGAGACCCAGTACTTC. The rearrangement uses TRBV18 and TRBJ2-5, with D perhaps TRBD1 or TRBD2 (5 bases each). Trimming cost V 0 bases and J 4 bases, with 6 bases left between them. CDR1 is KGHSH and CDR2 is LQKENI in the germline V gene. CDR3 length: 13 amino acids. Full variable domain (remainder filled in from reference TRBV18 and TRBJ2-5): NAGVMQNPRHLVRRRGQEARLRCSPMKGHSHVYWYRQLPEEGLKFMVYLQKENIIDESGMPKERFSAEFPKEGPSILRIQQVVRGDSAAYFCASSPPGVETQYFGPGTRLLVL.